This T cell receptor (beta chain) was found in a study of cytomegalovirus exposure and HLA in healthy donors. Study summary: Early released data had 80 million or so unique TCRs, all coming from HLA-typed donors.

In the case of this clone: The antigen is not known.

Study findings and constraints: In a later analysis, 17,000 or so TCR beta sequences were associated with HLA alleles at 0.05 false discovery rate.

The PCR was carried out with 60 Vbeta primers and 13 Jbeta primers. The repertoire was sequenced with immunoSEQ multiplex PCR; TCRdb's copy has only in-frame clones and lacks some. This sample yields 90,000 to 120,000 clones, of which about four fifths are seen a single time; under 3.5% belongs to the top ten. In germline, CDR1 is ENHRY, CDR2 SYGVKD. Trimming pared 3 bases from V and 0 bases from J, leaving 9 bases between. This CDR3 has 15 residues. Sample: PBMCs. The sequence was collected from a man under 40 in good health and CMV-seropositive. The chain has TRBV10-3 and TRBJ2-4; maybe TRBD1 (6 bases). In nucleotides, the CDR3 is TGTGCCATCAGTGACTCGACAGGAGCCAAAAACATTCAGTACTTC. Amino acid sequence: CAISDSTGAKNIQYF.